A selection of T cell receptor beta chains follows, all from one sample in a study of T cells in Graves' hyperthyroidism and ophthalmopathy. TCRdb re-analysed the multiplex PCR reads in MiXCR, keeping a single row per CDR3 protein. The table lists about 700,000 distinct CDR3 sequences, roughly 45% of them singletons. Input material: peripheral blood or thyroid tissue (not recorded which). The receptor set was obtained from an adult man with Graves' disease, either hyperthyroidism or ophthalmopathy (not recorded which). Both conserved end residues are part of each CDR3. The D gene is left open where the match is weak. Rows give clone size only sometimes, using once, few, many, or a class for an expanded clone.

CDR3aa	CDR3nt	d_gene	v_gene	j_gene	abundance
CATSIKGAMAEAFF	TGTGCCACCAGCATTAAGGGGGCGATGGCTGAAGCTTTCTTT	TRBD1	TRBV24-1	TRBJ1-1	NA
CASSGLEGFGYEQYF	TGTGCCAGCAGTGGGTTGGAGGGGTTCGGCTACGAGCAGTACTTC	NA	TRBV2	TRBJ2-7	many
CASSHDRARVDPNEKLFF	TGTGCCAGCAGCCACGACAGGGCGAGGGTCGACCCTAATGAAAAACTGTTTTTT	TRBD1	TRBV7-6	TRBJ1-4	NA
CSALPLAGGSEQYF	TGCAGTGCCCTTCCACTAGCGGGAGGAAGCGAGCAGTACTTC	TRBD2	TRBV20-1	TRBJ2-7	many
CASSARAESYEQYF	TGTGCCAGCAGCGCGAGGGCTGAGTCCTACGAGCAGTACTTC	NA	TRBV9	TRBJ2-7	NA
CSQDRGNYNSPLHF	TGCAGCCAAGACAGGGGAAACTATAATTCACCCCTCCACTTT	TRBD1	TRBV29-1	TRBJ1-6	NA
CASSQGRVNTGELFF	TGTGCCAGCAGCCAGGGCAGGGTGAACACCGGGGAGCTGTTTTTT	NA	TRBV25-1	TRBJ2-2	NA
CASSASNTEAFF	TGCGCCAGCAGTGCATCTAACACTGAAGCTTTCTTT	NA	TRBV10-2	TRBJ1-1	many
CAISVGPGGSGDEQYF	TGTGCCATCAGTGTTGGGCCGGGCGGGAGCGGCGACGAGCAGTACTTC	TRBD2	TRBV10-3	TRBJ2-7	many
CSARVGQGAFF	TGCAGTGCTAGAGTGGGACAGGGAGCTTTCTTT	TRBD1	TRBV20-1	TRBJ1-1	NA
CSAGQGEKLFF	TGCAGCGCCGGACAGGGTGAAAAACTGTTTTTT	TRBD1	TRBV29-1	TRBJ1-4	NA
CATSDPPRLEGRETQYF	TGTGCCACCAGTGACCCTCCCAGACTCGAGGGGCGAGAGACCCAGTACTTC	NA	TRBV24-1	TRBJ2-5	NA
CASSSYTQEKLFF	TGTGCCAGCAGCTCCTACACACAGGAAAAACTGTTTTTT	NA	TRBV7-2	TRBJ1-4	many
CASSVLGAANEKLFF	TGTGCCAGCAGCGTCCTGGGGGCGGCTAATGAAAAACTGTTTTTT	NA	TRBV9	TRBJ1-4	NA
CAWSRGGVNQPQHF	TGTGCCTGGAGTCGGGGCGGGGTCAATCAGCCCCAGCATTTT	NA	TRBV7-8	TRBJ1-5	NA
CAGSPNRVGQPQHF	TGTGCCGGGAGCCCGAACAGGGTCGGACAGCCCCAGCATTTT	NA	TRBV19	TRBJ1-5	NA
CASSLLTGGRETQYF	TGTGCCAGCAGCTTACTGACAGGGGGCCGAGAGACCCAGTACTTC	TRBD1	TRBV7-9	TRBJ2-5	NA
CASGLWGVSYEQYF	TGTGCTAGTGGTTTGTGGGGTGTCTCCTACGAGCAGTACTTC	NA	TRBV12-5	TRBJ2-7	NA
CASSSGGTSNQPQHF	TGTGCCAGCAGCTCAGGAGGGACTAGCAATCAGCCCCAGCATTTT	NA	TRBV6-5	TRBJ1-5	NA
CASSDSFTGELFF	TGCGCCAGCTCAGATAGCTTCACCGGGGAGCTGTTTTTT	NA	TRBV10-1	TRBJ2-2	NA
CAISPLGEDQPQHF	TGTGCCATCAGCCCTTTAGGGGAAGATCAGCCCCAGCATTTT	NA	TRBV10-3	TRBJ1-5	many
CASSLVDRGGVYGYTF	TGCGCCAGCAGCTTGGTTGATCGAGGGGGTGTCTATGGCTACACCTTC	NA	TRBV5-1	TRBJ1-2	many
CASILSAMYEQYF	TGTGCCAGCATCTTAAGCGCGATGTACGAGCAGTACTTC	NA	TRBV6-6	TRBJ2-7	NA
CSARAGWGYEQYF	TGCAGTGCTAGGGCAGGCTGGGGCTACGAGCAGTACTTC	NA	TRBV20-1	TRBJ2-7	many
CASSVDPQSAQHF	TGCGCCAGCAGCGTGGACCCGCAATCGGCCCAGCATTTT	NA	TRBV5-1	TRBJ1-5	few
CASRTGGSPLHF	TGTGCCAGTAGAACAGGGGGTTCACCCCTCCACTTT	TRBD1	TRBV19	TRBJ1-6	many
CATSSGLYEQYF	TGTGCCACCTCCAGCGGGCTCTACGAGCAGTACTTC	NA	TRBV19	TRBJ2-7	few
CASSESWNTEAFF	TGCGCCAGCAGTGAGTCGTGGAACACTGAAGCTTTCTTT	NA	TRBV10-2	TRBJ1-1	many
CASHDGGGELFF	TGTGCCAGCCACGACGGGGGGGGGGAGCTGTTTTTT	TRBD2	TRBV19	TRBJ2-2	few
CASSFGTDHLHF	TGTGCCAGCAGCTTCGGGACAGACCACCTCCACTTT	TRBD1	TRBV7-9	TRBJ1-6	many
CASSRRTIPEAFF	TGTGCCAGCAGCCGGAGGACAATTCCTGAAGCTTTCTTT	NA	TRBV7-9	TRBJ1-1	few
CASSSRVRGMETQYF	TGTGCCAGCAGCTCTAGGGTGCGGGGGATGGAGACCCAGTACTTC	TRBD2	TRBV7-9	TRBJ2-5	many
CASSSTEGGYGYAF	TGTGCCAGCAGTTCGACAGAAGGGGGCTATGGCTACGCCTTC	TRBD1	TRBV9	TRBJ1-2	NA
CSTMGRESNQPQHF	TGCAGTACCATGGGACGGGAATCCAATCAGCCCCAGCATTTT	NA	TRBV20-1	TRBJ1-5	NA
CASSSGTEGYTF	TGTGCCAGCAGTTCGGGGACGGAGGGCTACACCTTC	NA	TRBV6-5	TRBJ1-2	many
CSARGGSGYTF	TGCAGCGCTCGGGGGGGAAGTGGCTACACCTTC	NA	TRBV29-1	TRBJ1-2	few
CATSRSGLALDTQYF	TGTGCCACCAGCAGATCCGGCCTAGCGTTGGATACGCAGTATTTT	NA	TRBV15	TRBJ2-3	NA
CAIRDRASPLHF	TGTGCCATCCGGGACAGAGCCTCACCCCTCCACTTT	TRBD1	TRBV10-3	TRBJ1-6	NA
CASSLGPTVNTEAFF	TGCGCCAGCAGCTTGGGACCCACAGTGAACACTGAAGCTTTCTTT	NA	TRBV7-2	TRBJ1-1	NA
CASSQVRGTEAFF	TGCGCCAGCAGCCAAGTTAGGGGGACTGAAGCTTTCTTT	NA	TRBV5-5	TRBJ1-1	NA
CASSLVDSSSYEQYF	TGCGCCAGCAGCTTGGTTGACAGTAGCTCCTACGAGCAGTACTTC	NA	TRBV5-1	TRBJ2-7	few
CASSPTLGQPQETQYF	TGTGCCAGCAGCCCCACACTGGGACAGCCACAAGAGACCCAGTACTTC	TRBD1	TRBV7-6	TRBJ2-5	NA
CASRSRANTGELFF	TGTGCCAGCAGATCCAGAGCGAACACCGGGGAGCTGTTTTTT	NA	TRBV5-4	TRBJ2-2	NA
CASSYPRGASSGANVLTF	TGTGCCAGCAGTTACCCGAGGGGCGCCAGCTCTGGGGCCAACGTCCTGACTTTC	NA	TRBV6-1	TRBJ2-6	NA
CAISDSGRTGETQYF	TGTGCCATCAGTGATAGCGGGAGAACGGGAGAGACCCAGTACTTC	TRBD2	TRBV10-3	TRBJ2-5	many
CASRRAGGPQETQYF	TGTGCCAGCAGGCGGGCCGGGGGGCCCCAGGAGACCCAGTACTTC	NA	TRBV2	TRBJ2-5	NA
CASSADPMNTGELFF	TGTGCCAGCAGCGCCGACCCTATGAACACCGGGGAGCTGTTTTTT	NA	TRBV7-8	TRBJ2-2	once
CASSLYGRGVEQPQHF	TGTGCCAGCAGCTTATATGGCAGGGGGGTCGAACAGCCCCAGCATTTT	TRBD1	TRBV7-9	TRBJ1-5	few
CATSRVDDSPLHF	TGTGCCACCAGCAGAGTAGACGATTCACCCCTCCACTTT	NA	TRBV15	TRBJ1-6	many
CASSLVWTQETQYF	TGTGCCAGCAGCTTAGTTTGGACCCAAGAGACCCAGTACTTC	NA	TRBV11-2	TRBJ2-5	NA
CASSLTSSYEQYF	TGTGCCAGCAGTTTAACGTCCTCCTACGAGCAGTACTTC	NA	TRBV7-9	TRBJ2-7	many
CASGRPDRQPQHF	TGTGCTAGTGGCCGTCCAGACCGCCAGCCCCAGCATTTT	NA	TRBV19	TRBJ1-5	once
CASSIYLGEGAFF	TGTGCCAGTAGTATATATCTTGGTGAGGGAGCTTTCTTT	NA	TRBV19	TRBJ1-1	NA
CSSYSTGGETQYF	TGCAGCAGTTACTCGACCGGGGGGGAGACCCAGTACTTC	TRBD2	TRBV29-1	TRBJ2-5	NA
CASSARDARTGYGYTF	TGTGCCAGCAGTGCTAGAGATGCCCGGACAGGCTATGGCTACACCTTC	TRBD1	TRBV9	TRBJ1-2	NA
CASSLPGFYGYTF	TGTGCCAGCAGTTTGCCCGGGTTCTATGGCTACACCTTC	NA	TRBV2	TRBJ1-2	few
CASRGGGSEKLFF	TGTGCCAGTCGAGGGGGGGGAAGTGAAAAACTGTTTTTT	NA	TRBV2	TRBJ1-4	NA
CASSTPAGAYEQYF	TGTGCCAGTAGTACACCCGCGGGGGCCTACGAGCAGTACTTC	TRBD2	TRBV19	TRBJ2-7	few
CSAGGQGLGKLFF	TGCAGTGCTGGGGGACAGGGACTTGGAAAACTGTTTTTT	TRBD1	TRBV20-1	TRBJ1-4	NA
CASSLSILAGPSYEQYF	TGTGCCAGCAGCTTATCGATCCTAGCGGGTCCTTCCTACGAGCAGTACTTC	TRBD2	TRBV7-9	TRBJ2-7	few